The T cell receptor beta chain under discussion was sequenced for a study of T-cell reconstitution after alpha-beta-depleted transplantation in children. Notes on the study in general: Counts and diversity of T cells one year after transplant came mostly from newly produced T cells. Diversity of TCRbeta at day 60 was high in some patients, arising from surviving recipient T cells and thymic progenitors. Several hundred expanded graft clones reportedly gave rise to the alpha-beta T cells present about two months after transplant.

As to this clonotype: Its antigen is not known.

Unique molecular identifiers were used to barcode this TCRbeta library. From the PCR reads, TCRdb called clonotypes with MiXCR, one entry per CDR3 protein. The sample contains over 200,000 distinct CDR3 sequences, about a tenth of which appear only once. V was trimmed by 4 bases and J by 3 bases, leaving 18 bases between them. Per germline, CDR1 SQVTM and CDR2 ANQGSEA. The CDR3 loop spans 15 amino acids. Sample: PBMCs, taken before TCRalphabeta/CD19-depleted stem cell transplant. This receptor was identified in a child less than two years old with acute myeloid leukemia, due to receive a stem cell transplant. The chain uses TRBV29-1 and TRBJ1-2, with D uncertain. This CDR3 is CSVVHSLSLDYGYTF. The CDR3 DNA reads TGCAGCGTTGTCCACAGCCTTTCCCTTGACTATGGCTACACCTTC.